This passage covers 28 T cell receptor beta chains from one sample sequenced in a study of long-term antiretroviral therapy in people with HIV. The authors ran the immunoSEQ assay, v3.0, at survey level. Profiling relied on immunoSEQ multiplex PCR, and the TCRdb table lists in-frame clones only, not all of them. The repertoire has fewer than 25,000 clones, 70% to 85% of them found once; the top ten carry around 6.1%. Sequencing used unsorted PBMCs, obtained 4.4 years after starting antiretroviral therapy. All receptors derive from a man aged 30-40 years with HIV.

The chain combines TRBV5-5 with TRBJ2-3, with 7 nucleotides matching TRBD2. The junction had 7 bases not matched to a gene; V was cut back by 0 bases and J by 3 bases. This CDR3 region has 16 residues. Germline lookup yields CDR1 SGHKS and CDR2 YYEKEE (reference sequence). The CDR3 reads CASSLGDYVRTDTQYF. The CDR3 bases are TGTGCCAGCAGCTTGGGGGACTACGTAAGAACAGATACGCAGTATTTT. Drawing the rest from reference TRBV5-5 and TRBJ2-3, the complete variable domain is DAGVTQSPTHLIKTRGQQVTLRCSPISGHKSVSWYQQVLGQGPQFIFQYYEKEERGRGNFPDRFSARQFPNYSSELNVNALLLGDSALYLCASSLGDYVRTDTQYFGPGTRLTVL.

The chain's CDR3 is CASGLSPGNKRKSNEQFF. The CDR3 nucleotides are TGTGCTAGTGGTTTATCCCCGGGAAACAAAAGGAAGAGTAATGAGCAGTTCTTC. V is TRBV12-5 and J is TRBJ2-1; the D gene is possibly TRBD2 (5 bases). CDR3 length equals 18 residues. CDR1 and CDR2 (germline): LGHNT, FRNRAP. V was cut by 3 bases and J by 7 bases, with 25 bases left in between.

DNA of the CDR3: TGTGCCAGCAGCTTAGTCGACAGGGAAGGCTACACCTTC. This sequence encodes CASSLVDREGYTF. The rearrangement links TRBV7-6 to TRBJ1-2, with 7 bases identical to TRBD1. In germline, CDR1 is SGHVS, CDR2 FNYEAQ. This CDR3 has 13 residues. After removal of 1 base from V and 8 bases from J, the junction contained 4 bases not matched to a gene. The whole variable domain, remainder taken from reference TRBV7-6 and TRBJ1-2, is GAGVSQSPRYKVTKRGQDVALRCDPISGHVSLYWYRQALGQGPEFLTYFNYEAQQDKSGLPNDRFSAERPEGSISTLTIQRTEQRDSAMYRCASSLVDREGYTFGSGTRLTVV.

The chain links TRBV9 to TRBJ2-4; weak D call: TRBD2 (5 bases). V was shortened by 1 base and J by 8 bases, with 13 bases between the two germline ends. The germline V gene has CDR1 SGDLS and CDR2 YYNGEE. There are 14 residues in the CDR3. The CDR3 DNA reads as TGTGCCAGCAGCGTAAGAGGGTTGGAGGACATTCAGTACTTC. This sequence encodes CASSVRGLEDIQYF.

On this clone itself: At one end, the junction sequence differs from germline, possibly due to a read error. The chain employs TRBV6-6 and TRBJ1-1; possible D gene TRBD1, 6 bases. This CDR3 spans 13 amino acids. Germline V lookup: CDR1 MNHNY, CDR2 SVGAGI (reference sequence). This CDR3 reads CASSFTGFAERLF. The CDR3 nucleotides read TGTGCCAGCAGTTTTACAGGGTTCGCCGAGAGGCTCTTT.

The chain carries TRBV6-5 and TRBJ1-2; possible D gene TRBD1, 6 bases. The CDR3 contains 14 residues. The V gene's germline CDR1 is MNHEY and CDR2 SVGAGI. Deletions cut 2 bases from V and 4 bases from J, with 11 bases between. CDR3 coding DNA: TGTGCCAGCAGTTACCTGGACAGTATCTATGGCTACACCTTC. Translated, it gives CASSYLDSIYGYTF.

The chain is built from TRBV5-4 and TRBJ2-7; 8 bases fit TRBD1. CDR3 length equals 13 residues. V lost 1 base and J lost 5; bases outside the gene matches: 2. CDR1 and CDR2 (germline): SGHNT, YYREEE (reference sequence). Written as DNA, the CDR3 is TGTGCCAGCAGCTTGAAACAGGGGGACGAGCAGTACTTC. This translates into CASSLKQGDEQYF.

This clone was recorded only once. This chain uses TRBV7-9 with TRBJ2-6; 15 nucleotides line up with TRBD2. The CDR3 consists of 19 residues. Germline CDR1 SEHNR, CDR2 FQNEAQ (reference sequence). V lost 1 base to trimming and J lost 2 bases; unmatched junction nucleotides: 3. The CDR3 bases are TGTGCCAGCAGCTTAGGGACTAGCGGGGGGGCAACTGGGGCCAACGTCCTGACTTTC. Translating it yields CASSLGTSGGATGANVLTF.

V usage is TRBV27 and J usage is TRBJ2-3, with 9 nucleotides matching TRBD2. With 4 bases clipped from V and 0 bases from J, the junction kept 8 bases outside the gene matches. The CDR3 runs 17 residues. In germline, CDR1 is MNHEY, CDR2 SMNVEV (reference sequence). The CDR3 loop is CASSSFSTSGSTDTQYF. CDR3 sequence (DNA): TGTGCCAGCAGTTCCTTTTCGACTAGCGGTAGCACAGATACGCAGTATTTT.

The chain combines TRBV27 with TRBJ2-1; 8 bases match TRBD2. The V gene's germline CDR1 is MNHEY and CDR2 SMNVEV (reference sequence). This CDR3 has 14 residues. The trim removed 4 bases at V and 3 bases at J, leaving 2 bases unmatched. The CDR3 spells CASSSLAGYNEQFF. The DNA of the CDR3 is TGTGCCAGCAGTTCGCTAGCGGGCTACAATGAGCAGTTCTTC.

V gene TRBV11-2 combines with J gene TRBJ2-3, with TRBD2 identical over 10 bases. V was pared by 5 bases and J by 5 bases, with 4 bases of the junction left unmatched. The CDR3 has 14 residues. CDR1 is SGHAT, CDR2 FQNNGV, per germline. The DNA for the CDR3 is TGTGCCAGCAGCCTCACTAGCGGGAAAGATACGCAGTATTTT. It encodes CASSLTSGKDTQYF. The variable domain in full, completed from reference TRBV11-2 and TRBJ2-3, reads EAGVAQSPRYKIIEKRQSVAFWCNPISGHATLYWYQQILGQGPKLLIQFQNNGVVDDSQLPKDRFSAERLKGVDSTLKIQPAKLEDSAVYLCASSLTSGKDTQYFGPGTRLTVL.

This clone was observed once. The rearrangement links TRBV5-6 to TRBJ1-2, with a tentative D call TRBD1 (5 bases). Per the germline V gene, CDR1 is SGHDT and CDR2 is YYEEEE. The CDR3 is 15 amino acids. V was trimmed by 4 bases and J by 4 bases, leaving 17 bases between them. The CDR3 DNA reads as TGTGCCAGCAGCCGCAGAGGGACGGGTACCTATGGCTACACCTTC. This codes for CASSRRGTGTYGYTF.

The chain joins TRBV28 to TRBJ2-7, with a possible D match to TRBD2 (7 bases). V shed 8 bases and J shed 3 bases, with 17 bases lying between them. This CDR3 has 14 residues. Germline CDR1 is MDHEN and CDR2 is SYDVKM. This chain's CDR3 is CASVESGGLYEQYF. The CDR3 nucleotides are TGTGCCAGCGTCGAGTCGGGGGGCCTCTACGAGCAGTACTTC.

The chain carries TRBV5-4 and TRBJ2-4; D is perhaps TRBD2 (6 bases). Germline V lookup: CDR1 SGHNT, CDR2 YYREEE (reference sequence). V was shortened by 4 bases and J by 3 bases, with 20 bases between the two germline ends. The CDR3 extends over 17 amino acids. The CDR3 is CASSGEVAGWGKNIQYF. As DNA, the CDR3 is TGTGCCAGCAGCGGTGAGGTTGCGGGATGGGGCAAAAACATTCAGTACTTC.

This clone showed up just a few times. The V gene is TRBV19, the J gene TRBJ1-2; the D gene is possibly TRBD1 (5 bases). Germline CDR1 and CDR2: LNHDA and SQIVND (reference sequence). The V and J ends lost 3 bases and 5 bases respectively, with 16 bases between them. CDR3 length: 15 amino acids. The CDR3 loop reads CASSMNPRGSYGYTF. CDR3 sequence (DNA): TGTGCCAGTAGTATGAACCCCCGGGGGTCTTATGGCTACACCTTC.

The CDR3 spells CASSEGATDTQYF. CDR3 nucleotides: TGCGCCAGCAGCGAGGGGGCTACAGATACGCAGTATTTT. This rearrangement joins TRBV5-1 to TRBJ2-3, with 7 bases fitting TRBD1. V was pared by 4 bases and J by 3 bases, with 2 bases of the junction left unmatched. The CDR3 sequence is 13 residues long. The V gene's germline CDR1 is SGHRS and CDR2 YFSETQ.

This sequence joins TRBV9 and TRBJ1-5; unclear D gene. CDR1 SGDLS and CDR2 YYNGEE come from the germline V gene. This CDR3 has 15 residues. V lost 0 bases, J lost 2 bases, and 9 bases lay in between. The CDR3 DNA follows: TGTGCCAGCAGCGTAGGTGACGGGGGCAATCAGCCCCAGCATTTT. This translates into CASSVGDGGNQPQHF.

The chain joins TRBV27 to TRBJ1-2, with 7 bases matching TRBD1. Per germline, CDR1 MNHEY and CDR2 SMNVEV (reference sequence). This CDR3 comprises 14 residues. After removal of 5 bases from V and 7 bases from J, the junction contained 10 bases not matched to a gene. CDR3 nucleotide sequence: TGTGCCAGCAGTCCTGAACAGGGGAGGAGTGGCTACACCTTC. It encodes CASSPEQGRSGYTF.

This rearrangement joins TRBV9 to TRBJ1-2; 10 positions agree with TRBD1. V shed 0 bases, J shed 4 bases, and the junction held 6 bases outside the gene matches. Germline V gene sequence: CDR1 SGDLS, CDR2 YYNGEE. CDR3 length equals 16 residues. CDR3 bases: TGTGCCAGCAGCGTAGCAGGGACAGGGGACGGCTATGGCTACACCTTC. Translation gives CASSVAGTGDGYGYTF.

The rearrangement uses TRBV5-4 and TRBJ2-1; TRBD2 aligns across 7 bases. CDR3 length equals 16 residues. V was pared by 0 bases and J by 2 bases, with 5 bases of the junction left unmatched. Germline CDR1 reads SGHNT; CDR2 reads YYREEE (reference sequence). The DNA of the CDR3 is TGTGCCAGCAGCTTGGGTGCGGGGGTCACCTACAATGAGCAGTTCTTC. Its translation: CASSLGAGVTYNEQFF.

The chain is built from TRBV5-1 and TRBJ1-2, with TRBD1 matching over 7 bases. J was trimmed by 2 bases and V by 0 bases; bases with no gene match: 10. The CDR3 runs to 17 residues. Germline V gene data show CDR1 as SGHRS and CDR2 as YFSETQ. The DNA of the CDR3 is TGCGCCAGCAGCTTGGGCGGGAACAGGGGATTCAACTATGGCTACACCTTC. This gives the protein CASSLGGNRGFNYGYTF.

The rearrangement links TRBV7-9 to TRBJ1-1; D gene uncertain. V was clipped by 0 bases and J by 6 bases, with 8 bases between them. This CDR3 has 13 amino acids. Germline CDR1 and CDR2: SEHNR and FQNEAQ (reference sequence). Here the CDR3 DNA reads TGTGCCAGCAGCTTAGCTTACCGACCTGAAGCTTTCTTT. Translated: CASSLAYRPEAFF.

The chain couples TRBV9 to TRBJ2-1; D remains ambiguous. Germline CDR1 reads SGDLS; CDR2 reads YYNGEE. The CDR3 sequence is 13 residues long. Between the trimmed V and J ends, which lost 0 bases and 3 bases, there was a span of 4 bases. The CDR3 nucleotides read TGTGCCAGCAGCGTAGAAAGCTACAATGAGCAGTTCTTC. Its translation is CASSVESYNEQFF.

V and J are TRBV7-9 and TRBJ2-2; D is ambiguous. V lost 5 bases and J 2 bases, leaving 6 bases between the germline ends. The CDR3 has 13 amino acids. Germline V gene data show CDR1 as SEHNR and CDR2 as FQNEAQ (reference sequence). In nucleotides, the CDR3 is TGTGCCAGCAGCACCTTTAACACCGGGGAGCTGTTTTTT. This gives the protein CASSTFNTGELFF.

The rearrangement joins TRBV5-4 to TRBJ1-1; 8 bases agree with TRBD1. The CDR3 sequence is 16 residues long. Germline CDR1 and CDR2: SGHNT and YYREEE (reference sequence). With 2 bases clipped from V and 0 bases from J, the junction kept 6 bases outside the gene matches. Here the CDR3 reads CASSLGPTGVNTEAFF. The DNA of the CDR3 is TGTGCCAGCAGCTTAGGGCCGACAGGGGTGAACACTGAAGCTTTCTTT.

This chain links TRBV6-6 with TRBJ2-7; D gene ambiguous. CDR1 and CDR2 (germline): MNHNY, SVGAGI (reference sequence). This CDR3 is built from 13 residues. Trimming pared 6 bases from V and 6 bases from J, leaving 15 bases between. DNA for the CDR3: TGTGCCAGCAGCAGGAACCTAAAGGGCGAGCAGTACTTC. It encodes CASSRNLKGEQYF.

This clone was seen a few times. This chain uses TRBV5-1 with TRBJ2-7; no clear D gene. Germline V gives CDR1 SGHRS, CDR2 YFSETQ. V was shortened by 4 bases and J by 5 bases, with 13 bases between the two germline ends. The CDR3 length is 13 residues. The CDR3 is CASSPEKTDEQYF. The CDR3 coding sequence is TGCGCCAGCAGCCCTGAAAAGACTGACGAGCAGTACTTC.

This chain uses TRBV27 with TRBJ2-1; TRBD2 agrees at 8 bases. With 3 bases clipped from V and 7 bases from J, the junction kept 2 bases outside the gene matches. The CDR3 contains 13 residues. In germline, CDR1 is MNHEY, CDR2 SMNVEV (reference sequence). For the CDR3, the DNA is TGTGCCAGCAGTTTGTCGGGGGGGAATGAGCAGTTCTTC. Protein sequence: CASSLSGGNEQFF.